These 9 T cell receptor beta chains were all obtained from the same sample, sequenced in a study of OX40 agonist ivuxolimab in advanced cancers. TCRdb's copy holds only in-frame clones and misses some; the assay was immunoSEQ multiplex PCR. The sample contains around 35,000 clones, 81% of which appear only once. The source was CD4+ or CD8+ T cells sorted from blood, collected in a trial of the OX40 agonist ivuxolimab. These TCRs come from an adult with an advanced solid tumor such as melanoma, head and neck, liver or kidney cancer.

The chain joins TRBV18 to TRBJ1-5; D not certain. CDR1 is KGHSH, CDR2 LQKENI, per germline. Trimming pared 5 bases from V and 0 bases from J, leaving 8 bases between. This CDR3 is 14 amino acids long. The CDR3 coding sequence is TGTGCCAGCTCATACGACGGTAGCAATCAGCCCCAGCATTTT. This encodes CASSYDGSNQPQHF.

The rearrangement uses TRBV6-4 and TRBJ2-6; 7 positions match TRBD1. The CDR3 consists of 21 residues. Unmatched junction bases numbered 15, after V lost 1 base and J lost 0 bases. Germline CDR1 and CDR2: MRHNA and SNTAGT. CDR3 in DNA: TGTGCCAGCAGTGACTTCCTTATCCCGGGACAGAGAGTCTCTGGGGCCAACGTCCTGACTTTC. It is translated as CASSDFLIPGQRVSGANVLTF.

This chain joins TRBV6-6 and TRBJ2-5, with 11 bases matching TRBD2. V lost 2 bases and J lost 5; bases outside the gene matches: 7. This CDR3 is 16 amino acids long. Germline V gene lookup returns CDR1 MNHNY and CDR2 SVGAGI (reference sequence). The CDR3 sequence: CASSYELAGVRETQYF. The CDR3, as DNA: TGTGCCAGCAGTTACGAACTAGCGGGAGTTAGGGAGACCCAGTACTTC.

The chain recombines TRBV2 with TRBJ2-7; 8 nucleotides line up with TRBD1. The CDR3 totals 14 residues. Germline V CDR1 and CDR2: SNHLY, FYNNEI. V lost 6 bases, J lost 2 bases, and 6 bases stayed unmatched. The CDR3 region has the DNA TGTGCCAGCAGAATGGACAGGGTCACCTACGAGCAGTACTTC. It yields the protein CASRMDRVTYEQYF.

The chain joins TRBV10-1 to TRBJ2-2; tentatively, D is TRBD1 or TRBD2 (6 bases each). This CDR3 has 16 residues. Germline-derived CDR1 and CDR2 are WNHNN and SYGVQD (reference sequence). The V end was cut by 7 bases, the J end by 0 bases, with 15 bases between. The CDR3 sequence is CASKPKGGSNTGELFF. The CDR3 DNA is TGCGCCAGCAAACCCAAGGGGGGCTCGAACACCGGGGAGCTGTTTTTT.

The chain is built from TRBV2 and TRBJ1-2; 11 bases line up with TRBD1. CDR1 and CDR2 from the germline V gene are SNHLY and FYNNEI. CDR3 size: 14 residues. The V segment lost 4 bases and the J segment 4 bases; nucleotides outside the gene matches: 2. The CDR3 protein is CASSGGQGVYGYTF. CDR3 nucleotide sequence: TGTGCCAGCAGTGGGGGACAGGGGGTCTATGGCTACACCTTC.

The gene calls are TRBV6-5 and TRBJ1-2; 12 positions agree with TRBD1. Germline V gene data show CDR1 as MNHEY and CDR2 as SVGAGI. Trimming at V came to 2 bases and at J to 8 bases, leaving 6 bases not matched to a gene. This CDR3 has 15 amino acids. CDR3 DNA sequence: TGTGCCAGCAGTTACGAGGGACAGGGGGCGAGAGGCTACACCTTC. Translation gives CASSYEGQGARGYTF.

The CDR3 bases are TGCAGTGCTGGAACAGGGAATGAGCAGTACTTC. This gives the protein CSAGTGNEQYF. The chain recombines TRBV20-1 with TRBJ2-7, with a weak D call TRBD1 (6 bases). CDR3 length equals 11 residues. CDR1 DFQATT and CDR2 SNEGSKA come from the germline V gene (reference sequence). V dropped 5 bases and J dropped 7 bases, with 12 bases sitting between them.

The sample holds a few counts of this clone. This rearrangement joins TRBV20-1 to TRBJ1-1; D gene uncertain. Deletions cut 2 bases from V and 4 bases from J, with 5 bases between. Germline assignment: CDR1 DFQATT and CDR2 SNEGSKA (reference sequence). This CDR3 is 11 amino acids long. The CDR3 is CSARKSTEAFF. The CDR3 coding sequence is TGCAGTGCTAGAAAAAGCACTGAAGCTTTCTTT.